Listed below are T cell receptor beta chains from one sample, sequenced in a study of T cell changes during pregnancy in multiple sclerosis. TCRdb's table, derived via immunoSEQ multiplex PCR, lists solely in-frame clones and lacks some. The sample has some 60,000 clones; 80% to 90% are singletons. This material consisted of CD4+ T cells from peripheral blood mononuclear cells, taken in the third trimester of pregnancy. The source of these receptors is a female donor with multiple sclerosis, enrolled in a pregnancy study. The CDR3 runs from the conserved cysteine through the conserved F or W. The order of the fields is D gene, clone size, V gene, J gene, CDR3 DNA, CDR3 protein. A D gene is named only where the DNA matches it firmly. Clone size is given for some rows only: seen once, a few or many times, or a class if the clone is expanded.

-	once	TRBV2	TRBJ1-1	TGTGCCAGCAGTACCGCAGGGGTGAACACTGAAGCTTTCTTT	CASSTAGVNTEAFF
TRBD1	once	TRBV7-2	TRBJ2-7	TGTGCCAGCAGCCAAAGGACAGGGAGCTCCTACGAGCAGTACTTC	CASSQRTGSSYEQYF
TRBD2	-	TRBV30	TRBJ2-1	TGTGCCTGGAGTTTGGGACTAGCGGAGTACGTCGAGCAGTTCTTC	CAWSLGLAEYVEQFF
-	-	TRBV18	TRBJ2-3	TGTGCCAGCTCACCCAGGGAAGTGACAGATACGCAGTATTTT	CASSPREVTDTQYF
-	-	TRBV19	TRBJ1-1	TGTGCCAGTAGTATAGTTGAGGGAACAGTAACGGGGACTGAAGCTTTCTTT	CASSIVEGTVTGTEAFF
TRBD1	once	TRBV7-6	TRBJ1-2	TGTGCCAGCAGCCCTACCGGACAGGGTCGCGGCTACACCTTC	CASSPTGQGRGYTF
TRBD1	-	TRBV5-1	TRBJ2-3	TGCGCCAGCAGCTTGACCGTTTTGACAGGGGCAGATACGCAGTATTTT	CASSLTVLTGADTQYF
-	-	TRBV7-6	TRBJ2-2	TGTGCCAGCAGCCCACAGGGTTTGGGCGGGGAGCTGTTTTTT	CASSPQGLGGELFF
TRBD1	once	TRBV10-1	TRBJ1-1	TGCGCCAGCAGTGAGGAGGGCAGGGGGCCCACTGAAGCTTTCTTT	CASSEEGRGPTEAFF
-	-	TRBV28	TRBJ2-3	TGTGCCAGCACTTCCCCAGGGACAGATACGCAGTATTTT	CASTSPGTDTQYF
TRBD2	-	TRBV7-9	TRBJ2-5	TGTGCCAGCAGCAAGGCAGCGGGAGGACTCCTGGAGACCCAGTACTTC	CASSKAAGGLLETQYF
TRBD1	-	TRBV4-1	TRBJ1-2	TGCGCCAGCAGCCAAGAAGGGGGCCCTGGCTACACCTTC	CASSQEGGPGYTF
-	-	TRBV6-5	TRBJ2-7	TGTGCCAGCAGAACACAGGGTCCGGCGGGAGTGCAGTACTTC	CASRTQGPAGVQYF
-	-	TRBV7-9	TRBJ1-2	TGTGCCAGCGGCCCCAGCTTTGAGGGCCTCTATGGCTACACCTTC	CASGPSFEGLYGYTF
-	-	TRBV14	TRBJ1-1	TGTGCCAGCAGCCAAGATTCTCTGCGGGGGTTGAACACTGAAGCTTTCTTT	CASSQDSLRGLNTEAFF
TRBD2	-	TRBV4-2	TRBJ2-5	TGTGCCAGCAGCCGCACTAGCGGGGGGGAGACCCAGTACTTC	CASSRTSGGETQYF
-	-	TRBV6-5	TRBJ1-3	TGTGCCAGCACGCGGACTTACCGCTCTGGAAACACCATATATTTT	CASTRTYRSGNTIYF
-	-	TRBV13	TRBJ2-2	TGTGCCAGCAGCTTAGAGGACGGGGGGCATGGCGGGGAGCTGTTTTTT	CASSLEDGGHGGELFF
TRBD1	-	TRBV27	TRBJ2-7	TGTGCCAGCAGTCCGGGGACAGGGGCCACCTACGAGCAGTACTTC	CASSPGTGATYEQYF
TRBD1	-	TRBV4-2	TRBJ2-2	TGTGCCAGCAGCCAAGAAGGGGGCCGGAACACCGGGGAGCTGTTTTTT	CASSQEGGRNTGELFF
-	-	TRBV12-5	TRBJ2-1	TGTGCTAGTGGTTTGGTAGGAGCTAGCCTACTTTACAATGAGCAGTTCTTC	CASGLVGASLLYNEQFF
-	-	TRBV19	TRBJ1-5	TGTGCCAGTAGGGTTCTAACAGGTTATAGCAATCAGCCCCAGCATTTT	CASRVLTGYSNQPQHF
-	-	TRBV7-9	TRBJ1-2	TGTGCCAGCAGCTTCCCTACCTATGGCTACACCTTC	CASSFPTYGYTF
TRBD2	-	TRBV5-1	TRBJ2-7	TGCGCCAGCAGCTTGGCGTCTAGCGGGACCCTCCCCTACGAGCAGTACTTC	CASSLASSGTLPYEQYF
-	-	TRBV5-8	TRBJ2-7	TGTGCCAGCAGCTTCGGGGGTGTGGCGCGGGAGCAGTACTTC	CASSFGGVAREQYF
TRBD1	-	TRBV6-6	TRBJ1-1	TGTGCCAGCAGTTATTCACAGGGGGCAAATGAAGCTTTCTTT	CASSYSQGANEAFF
-	-	TRBV7-8	TRBJ1-4	TGTGCCAGCAGCTGGAGCAGCCTTGCGACTAATGAAAAACTGTTTTTT	CASSWSSLATNEKLFF
TRBD2	once	TRBV2	TRBJ2-3	TGTGCCCGCACTAGCGGAGGCCCCCCAGATACGCAGTATTTT	CARTSGGPPDTQYF
TRBD1	-	TRBV5-1	TRBJ2-3	TGCGCCAGCAGCCGGGGGACAGGCTCCACTAGCACAGATACGCAGTATTTT	CASSRGTGSTSTDTQYF
-	-	TRBV5-5	TRBJ1-2	TGTGCCAGCAGCCCGGAAGGGGTACGGGAGGGCTACACCTTC	CASSPEGVREGYTF
-	-	TRBV7-2	TRBJ1-5	TGTGCCAGCAGCTTAGAAGCGGAAAGCAATCAGCCCCAGCATTTT	CASSLEAESNQPQHF
-	-	TRBV30	TRBJ2-5	TGTGCCTGGAGTGTCTCCTTCCAAGAGACCCAGTACTTC	CAWSVSFQETQYF
TRBD2	-	TRBV19	TRBJ2-4	TGTGCCAGTAGTATAGGGGGACTAGCAATAGCCAAAAACATTCAGTACTTC	CASSIGGLAIAKNIQYF
-	-	TRBV5-3	TRBJ2-2	TGTGCCAGAAGCTTGGTCGGGGGACCGCAGAACACCGGGGAGCTGTTTTTT	CARSLVGGPQNTGELFF
-	-	TRBV7-9	TRBJ1-2	TGTGCCAGCAGCCCTTCAGGGCTCTATGGCTACACCTTC	CASSPSGLYGYTF
TRBD1	-	TRBV2	TRBJ2-2	TGTGCCAGCAGTCTTACCGGGACAGGGAACACCGGGGAGCTGTTTTTT	CASSLTGTGNTGELFF
-	-	TRBV19	TRBJ2-1	TGTGCCAGTAGTGGGCAGGGTGCTGAGCAGTTCTTC	CASSGQGAEQFF